The 2 T cell receptor beta chains presented below share a single source sample, sequenced in a study of T-cell reconstitution after alpha-beta-depleted transplantation in children (dated by TCRdb to 2016 to 2017). The sample's treatment or condition label, decoded: allogeneic hematopoietic cell transplantation with graft depleted of TCRalphabeta T cells and CD19 B cells. Library preparation used PCR. Sequencer: Illumina HiSeq 2500. TCR libraries were prepared with molecular barcoding, using unique molecular identifiers to normalize TCRbeta repertoire quantification. The raw public reads went through TCRdb reprocessing: fastp at Q25, MiXCR clone calling, in-frame beta chains kept. Records with the same CDR3 protein are collapsed into one entry carrying the most frequent genes and DNA. The sample includes 580,000 or so distinct CDR3 sequences, with 23% observed a single time. In total, the top ten clones hold about 14% of the sample.

The specimen comprised PBMCs, mostly from graft donor cells, sampled 360 days after TCRalphabeta/CD19-depleted stem cell transplant. These receptors all come from a boy younger than two who had a stem cell transplant for acute myeloid leukemia, so the T cells may come from the graft donor.

The rearrangement links TRBV20-1 to TRBJ1-6; D is ambiguous. Germline loops: CDR1 DFQATT, CDR2 SNEGSKA (reference sequence). CDR3 size: 11 residues. CDR3 in DNA: TGCAGCGTTGATTGGGCGGGCCCCCTCCACTTT. This sequence encodes CSVDWAGPLHF.

The CDR3 DNA reads as TGTGCCAGCAGCCAAGAATTCCCTCCGAGCATTCAGTACTTC. Its translation is CASSQEFPPSIQYF. V is TRBV3-1 and J is TRBJ2-4; D ambiguous. The CDR3 loop spans 14 amino acids. The germline V gene has CDR1 LGHDT and CDR2 YNNKEL (reference sequence). The V and J ends lost 0 bases and 9 bases respectively, with 12 bases between them.